This T cell receptor (beta chain) was identified in a study of breast tumors, draining lymph nodes, adjacent tissues (dated by TCRdb to the mid-2010s). Describing the broader study: In breast cancer patients, the study compared the TCR beta repertoires of tumor, adjacent nontumor tissue and axillary lymph nodes. In human breast cancer, the study set out to evaluate how tumor, surrounding tissue and draining lymph node repertoires relate to one another and whether T cells may move between these sites. General findings and caveats noted by the study authors: The data were judged consistent with most tumor T cells deriving from the lymph node and then expanding within tumor tissue. The study presented the conclusion that tumor T cells originate in lymph nodes as consistent with a hypothesis, not as something directly demonstrated. In luminal-like breast cancer, tumor and nontumor tissue repertoires resembled each other significantly more than in basal-like breast cancer. T-cell repertoire diversity in tumors was found to be lower than in lymph nodes but higher than in nontumor tissue, and preferential V and J gene usage was observed.

Sequencing instrument: Illumina HiSeq 2000. TCR beta chain libraries were generated by multiplex PCR amplification. High-throughput sequencing was used to analyze the amplified TCR beta chain products. The public reads were quality trimmed at Q25 with fastp and then assembled into clones with MiXCR by TCRdb, keeping productive beta chains. Identical CDR3 proteins give one entry, which carries the most common genes and DNA. The sample profile shows 150,000 to 200,000 distinct CDR3 sequences; about 33% of them were found once. The ten largest make up about 3.7% of the sample. Per the germline V gene, SNHLY is the CDR1 and FYNNEI is the CDR2. The V end loses 4 bases and the J end loses 0 bases, and a stretch of 7 bases separates them. From the cysteine through the phenylalanine, the CDR3 covers 15 amino acids. Only CDR3 DNA is held: 45 bases, read in frame from base 1. Lymph node samples came from the axillary draining lymph nodes of breast cancer patients.

Note on this clonotype: This receptor's antigen is unknown. Base qualities are not recorded, but no much larger clone differs from it by a single base.

The sample was axillary lymph node tissue. The receptor was isolated from a female donor with breast cancer. Some clones in this sample may be carry-over from other donors' samples. The chain is assembled from TRBV2 and TRBJ1-6; the D gene lacks a confident call. The nucleotides are TGTGCCAGCAGTGTGGATCACTCCTATAATTCACCCCTCCACTTT. Protein translation: CASSVDHSYNSPLHF.